A selection of T cell receptor beta chains follows, all from one sample in a study of blood T cell repertoires in COVID-19. The data were produced by immunoSEQ multiplex PCR, yet TCRdb's version contains in-frame clones alone and is incomplete. This table holds 130,000 or so clones, almost 85% found once. Sequenced input: peripheral blood. These TCRs come from a man between 60 and 75 years old with acute or convalescent COVID-19. CDR3s leave out the opening cysteine and the closing phenylalanine or tryptophan. A D gene is named only where the DNA matches it firmly. Clone size is shown for a subset of rows, as once, few, many or a class of expanded clone.

>TRBD2|-|TRBV29-1
SGSGGKETQY
>TRBD2|-|TRBV24-1
ATSDTSGRGDTQY
>-|-|TRBV7-3
ASSLLGGDGIQY
>-|-|TRBV18
ASSPSEDPNEKLF
>-|-|TRBV3-1/TRBV3-2
ASGQPNTEAF
>-|-|TRBV7-9
ASSLKGERGYT
>TRBD1|once|TRBV24-1
ATSDLQTGESDTQY
>-|once|TRBV3-1/TRBV3-2
ASSWAGRETQY
>TRBD2|-|TRBV5-1
ASSELAGGPNTGELF
>-|-|TRBV9
ASSLWVSGQGYT
>TRBD1|few|TRBV29-1
SGGTGALNTEAF
>TRBD1|-|TRBV29-1
SVGRTGGTNEKLF
>-|-|TRBV6-2/TRBV6-3
ASSQTGSAGYT
>TRBD1|-|TRBV7-9
ASSKDPTGNTEAF
>-|-|TRBV4-2
ASSQDLGAGEGFDEKLF
>TRBD1|-|TRBV5-5
ASSLYGDRATGELF
>-|few|TRBV3-1/TRBV3-2
ASSQVREVTEAF
>TRBD1|once|TRBV2
ASSPGTAYSNQPQH
>TRBD2|-|TRBV3-1/TRBV3-2
ASRVGLANVGELF
>-|-|TRBV11-3
ASSLGGGNTGELF
>-|-|TRBV19
ASSVQGRPYEQY
>TRBD1|-|TRBV9
ASSGMTGGRTDTQY
>-|once|TRBV18
ASSPYMGRDVDGGYT
>TRBD2|-|TRBV3-1/TRBV3-2
ASSPTGTSGRAYEQY
>TRBD1|-|TRBV10-3
AISDGSTGPHEQY
>-|-|TRBV5-4
ASSLAGVGGDTQY
>TRBD1|-|TRBV6-6
ASSYNQGVSQETQY
>TRBD1|-|TRBV7-3
ASSGTGGPSTDTQY
>TRBD2|-|TRBV20-1
SASPHGASGSGEQF
>TRBD2|-|TRBV5-1
ASSLAGGVPYEQY